This TCR beta chain was profiled in a study of Ad26.COV2.S vaccination and SARS-CoV-2 variants. Study context: The authors gave Ad26.COV2.S intramuscularly, either once or twice 56 days apart.

The table came from immunoSEQ multiplex PCR; TCRdb's copy has only in-frame clones and leaves some out. The sample has more than 400,000 clones, 90% seen once. The treatment was: about 20 received Ad26.COV2.S at low or high dose, single or two shots; 5 received placebo; per-sample allocation not given. Specimens were obtained on day 63 following the first vaccine or placebo injection. Germline CDR1 is SEHNR and CDR2 is FQNEAQ (reference sequence). The J segment lost 6 bases and the V segment lost 5 bases, leaving 9 bases of the junction unmatched. This CDR3 is 15 amino acids long. This specimen consisted of peripheral blood, obtained in a trial of Ad26.COV2.S vaccine versus placebo. The genes are TRBV7-9 and TRBJ2-2; the match to TRBD1 covers 7 bases. The source of this sequence is a person aged 18-65 years who received the Ad26.COV2.S COVID-19 vaccine or a placebo. This CDR3 reads CASSTDRRGAGELFF. DNA of the CDR3: TGTGCCAGCAGCACGGACAGGCGAGGGGCCGGGGAGCTGTTTTTT.